This T cell receptor beta chain emerged from a study of CD8 T cells in Susac syndrome. V gave up 4 bases and J gave up 0 bases, with 8 bases separating them. The CDR3 spans 13 residues. Germline V gene data show CDR1 as SGHDT and CDR2 as YYEEEE. Bulk CD8+ and CD4+ cells came from magnetic negative isolation; CD8+ TEMRA by FACS. RNA totalling about 0.5 to 1 ug underwent reverse transcription with random hexamers. Amplification of TCR beta CDR3 across 54 Vbeta and 13 Jbeta was performed with immunoSEQ multiplex PCR. TCRdb fed the immunoSEQ multiplex PCR reads into MiXCR, producing one record per CDR3 protein. The sample holds some 200,000 distinct CDR3 sequences; 80% to 95% are singletons and the top ten take 0.1% to 0.15%. The table lists this clonotype with a count of one.

The J gene is TRBJ2-7, the V gene TRBV5-6; unclear D gene. What was sequenced was CD8+ T cells from PBMCs. The sequence was obtained from a human donor with multiple sclerosis. In DNA, the CDR3 is TGTGCCAGCAGCGCACAGATCTCCTACGAGCAGTACTTC. Amino acids: CASSAQISYEQYF.